Described below is a single T cell receptor beta chain sequence and its context. Its antigen is unknown. The source of the sample is a study of monozygotic twins with inflammatory bowel disease. Study observations and caveats: Healthy twins shared more clonotypes with others than IBD patients, most markedly active ones. Patient-to-patient differences in immunosuppressive treatment may have added variability to the repertoires.

A total RNA quantity of roughly 3,300 ng went into each TCR library. From the 5' RACE reads, TCRdb lists one entry per CDR3 protein and no DNA. This table lists over 100,000 distinct CDR3 sequences. This TCR came from a human donor with ulcerative colitis or Crohn's disease, or a healthy co-twin of an affected twin (not recorded which). The sequenced material came from blood.

CDR3 sequence reads: CASNGQGERAEAFF. V gene TRBV12-3 or TRBV12-4 combines with J gene TRBJ1-1; TCRdb picks TRBD1, but there is no DNA to check that call. The CDR3 covers 14 residues.